Below are 11 T cell receptor beta chains sequenced from a single sample in a study of cytomegalovirus exposure and HLA in healthy donors. 13 Jbeta primers and 60 Vbeta primers were used for the PCR. The protocol was immunoSEQ multiplex PCR, while the TCRdb copy is restricted to in-frame clones and leaves out a portion. Found here are about 130,000 clones, 80% of them singletons; the top ten hold about 4%. The sequenced sample consisted of PBMCs. Receptors originate from a woman in her thirties or forties in good health and CMV-seronegative.

The chain joins TRBV23-1 to TRBJ2-7; 9 positions agree with TRBD1. TRBV23-1 is flagged as an ORF with uncertain function. The CDR3 contains 15 residues. V trimming: 4 bases; J trimming: 5 bases; junction bases outside the gene matches: 9. The CDR3 sequence is CASSPLGQGRDEQYF. The DNA for the CDR3 is TGCGCCAGCAGTCCTCTGGGACAGGGCCGGGACGAGCAGTACTTC.

The chain couples TRBV10-3 to TRBJ2-7; TRBD1 matches 7 bases. Germline lookup yields CDR1 ENHRY and CDR2 SYGVKD. CDR3 length: 15 amino acids. The J segment lost 2 bases and the V segment lost 4 bases, leaving 8 bases of the junction unmatched. The CDR3 sequence: CAISASGQITYEQYF. Written as DNA, the CDR3 is TGTGCCATCAGTGCTTCGGGACAGATTACCTACGAGCAGTACTTC.

V is TRBV5-1 and J is TRBJ2-1, with TRBD1 identical over 8 bases. The J segment lost 7 bases and the V segment lost 0 bases, leaving 6 bases of the junction unmatched. Germline V CDR1 and CDR2: SGHRS, YFSETQ. The length of the CDR3 is 15 residues. CDR3 region: CASSLAPDRENEQFF. The CDR3 DNA sequence: TGCGCCAGCAGCTTGGCCCCGGACAGGGAGAATGAGCAGTTCTTC.

This chain connects TRBV4-2 to TRBJ1-1, with D hard to call. CDR1 and CDR2 from the germline V gene are LGHNA and YNFKEQ. The CDR3 is 13 amino acids. The germline V and J ends were trimmed by 0 bases and 5 bases, with 7 bases remaining between them. The CDR3 region is CASSQDWRTEAFF. The DNA for the CDR3 is TGTGCCAGCAGCCAAGATTGGAGGACTGAAGCTTTCTTT.

This chain connects TRBV14 to TRBJ2-3, with TRBD2 identical over 7 bases. The CDR3 contains 15 residues. V shed 2 bases and J 1 base; nucleotides not matched to a gene: 3. Germline CDR1 reads SGHDN; CDR2 reads FVKESK. CDR3 sequence reads: CASSQTSEGTDTQYF. CDR3 DNA: TGTGCCAGCAGCCAAACTAGCGAGGGCACAGATACGCAGTATTTT.

This clone was seen a few times. The genes are TRBV4-1 and TRBJ1-2; D may be TRBD1 (5 bases). This CDR3 spans 15 amino acids. Trimming cost V 1 base and J 8 bases, with 17 bases left between them. Germline V gene lookup returns CDR1 MGHRA and CDR2 YSYEKL. CDR3 DNA sequence: TGCGCCAGCAGCCAAGGAGGGACTCTACTCGGCGGCTACACCTTC. Its translation is CASSQGGTLLGGYTF.

The genes are TRBV28 and TRBJ2-3; TRBD1 matches at 8 bases. Trimming at V came to 3 bases and at J to 6 bases, leaving 8 bases not matched to a gene. The V gene's germline CDR1 is MDHEN and CDR2 SYDVKM. The CDR3 contains 15 residues. CDR3 nucleotides: TGTGCCAGCAGTTTGCCAGGGGGCCTTTTCGATACGCAGTATTTT. This codes for CASSLPGGLFDTQYF.

The CDR3 nucleotides read TGCAGCGACTCAGACAGGGACGGTGAAGCTTTCTTT. Protein product: CSDSDRDGEAFF. The V gene is TRBV29-1, the J gene TRBJ1-1, with 7 nucleotides matching TRBD1. The CDR3 is 12 residues long. V lost 7 bases to trimming and J lost 7 bases; unmatched junction nucleotides: 9. Germline lookup yields CDR1 SQVTM and CDR2 ANQGSEA.

The CDR3 loop is CASSPGGQMNTEAFF. The CDR3 DNA is TGTGCCAGCAGCCCAGGGGGGCAGATGAACACTGAAGCTTTCTTT. The chain has TRBV7-9 and TRBJ1-1; 7 bases fit TRBD1. The length of the CDR3 is 15 residues. V was pared by 5 bases and J by 0 bases, with 6 bases of the junction left unmatched. Per germline, CDR1 SEHNR and CDR2 FQNEAQ (reference sequence).

The chain recombines TRBV4-3 with TRBJ2-3, with 11 bases fitting TRBD1. Germline V lookup: CDR1 LGHNA, CDR2 YSLEER. The CDR3 spans 18 residues. The V gene end was trimmed by 3 bases and the J gene end by 4 bases; junction bases not matched to a gene: 12. For the CDR3, the DNA is TGCGCCAGCAGCCAGGCCTCGAGGACAGGGGGCCCGGCAGATACGCAGTATTTT. It translates to CASSQASRTGGPADTQYF.

The CDR3 region has the DNA TGTGCCAGCAGCTCCCCCTTCGGGGAGGGGACCGGGGAGCTGTTTTTT. Translated: CASSSPFGEGTGELFF. The chain employs TRBV13 and TRBJ2-2, with 7 bases identical to TRBD2. There are 16 residues in the CDR3. Germline V gene lookup returns CDR1 PRHDT and CDR2 FYEKMQ (reference sequence). V was clipped by 4 bases and J by 5 bases; unmatched bases: 10.